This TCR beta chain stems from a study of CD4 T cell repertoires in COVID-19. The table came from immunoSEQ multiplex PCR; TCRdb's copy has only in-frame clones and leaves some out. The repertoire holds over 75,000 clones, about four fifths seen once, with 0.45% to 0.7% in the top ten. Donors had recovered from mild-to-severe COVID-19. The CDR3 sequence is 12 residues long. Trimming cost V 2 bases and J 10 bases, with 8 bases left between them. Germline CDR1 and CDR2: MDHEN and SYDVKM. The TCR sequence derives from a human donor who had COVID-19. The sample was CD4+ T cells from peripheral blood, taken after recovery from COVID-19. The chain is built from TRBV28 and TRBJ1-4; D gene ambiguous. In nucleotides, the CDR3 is TGTGCCAGCAGTTTAGAGGGCGGAAAACTGTTTTTT. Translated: CASSLEGGKLFF.